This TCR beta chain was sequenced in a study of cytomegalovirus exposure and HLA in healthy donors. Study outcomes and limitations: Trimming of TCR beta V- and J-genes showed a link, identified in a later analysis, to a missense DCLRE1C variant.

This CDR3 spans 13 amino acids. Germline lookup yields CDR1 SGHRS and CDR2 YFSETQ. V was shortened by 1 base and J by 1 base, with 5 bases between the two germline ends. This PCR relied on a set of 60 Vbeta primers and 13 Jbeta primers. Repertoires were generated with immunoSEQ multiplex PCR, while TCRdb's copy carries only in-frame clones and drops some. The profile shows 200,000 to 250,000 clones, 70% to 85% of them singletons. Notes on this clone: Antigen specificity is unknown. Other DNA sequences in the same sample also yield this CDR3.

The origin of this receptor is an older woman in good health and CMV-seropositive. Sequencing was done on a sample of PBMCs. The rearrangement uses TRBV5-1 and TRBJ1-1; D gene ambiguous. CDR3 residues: CASSLRGNTEAFF. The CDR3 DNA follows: TGCGCCAGCAGCTTGAGAGGGAACACTGAAGCTTTCTTT.